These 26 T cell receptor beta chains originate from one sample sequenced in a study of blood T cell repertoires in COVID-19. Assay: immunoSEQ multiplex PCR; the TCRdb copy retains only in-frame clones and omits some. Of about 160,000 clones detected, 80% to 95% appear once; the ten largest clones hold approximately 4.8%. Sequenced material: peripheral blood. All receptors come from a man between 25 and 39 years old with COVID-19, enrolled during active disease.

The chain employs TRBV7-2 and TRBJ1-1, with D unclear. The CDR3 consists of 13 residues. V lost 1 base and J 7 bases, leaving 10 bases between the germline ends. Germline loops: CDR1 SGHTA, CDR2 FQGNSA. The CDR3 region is CASSLVWAVEAFF. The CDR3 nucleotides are TGTGCCAGCAGCTTAGTCTGGGCAGTTGAAGCTTTCTTT.

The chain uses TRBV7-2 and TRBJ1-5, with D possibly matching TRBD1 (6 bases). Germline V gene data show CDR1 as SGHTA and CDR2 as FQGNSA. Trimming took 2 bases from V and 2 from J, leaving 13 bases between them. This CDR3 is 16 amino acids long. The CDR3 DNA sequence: TGTGCCAGCAGCTTATTGTTGGGGGCGGGCAATCAGCCCCAGCATTTT. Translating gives CASSLLLGAGNQPQHF.

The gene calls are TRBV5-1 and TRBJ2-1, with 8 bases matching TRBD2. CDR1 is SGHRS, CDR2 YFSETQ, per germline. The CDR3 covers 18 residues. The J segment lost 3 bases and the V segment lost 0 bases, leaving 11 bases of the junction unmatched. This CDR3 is CASSLAISAREDYNEQFF. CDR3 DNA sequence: TGCGCCAGCAGCTTGGCCATCTCAGCGCGGGAGGACTACAATGAGCAGTTCTTC.

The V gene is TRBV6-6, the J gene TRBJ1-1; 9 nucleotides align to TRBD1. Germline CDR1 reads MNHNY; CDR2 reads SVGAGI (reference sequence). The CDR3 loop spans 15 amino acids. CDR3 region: CYTPGDREYNTEAFF. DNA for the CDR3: TGTTATACCCCCGGGGACAGGGAATATAACACTGAAGCTTTCTTT.

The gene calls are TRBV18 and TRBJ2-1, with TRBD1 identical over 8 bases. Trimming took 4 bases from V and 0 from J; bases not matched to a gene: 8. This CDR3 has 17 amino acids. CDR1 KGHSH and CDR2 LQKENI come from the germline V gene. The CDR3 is CASSRRTGTSSYNEQFF. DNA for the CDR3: TGTGCCAGCTCACGCCGGACAGGGACCAGCTCCTACAATGAGCAGTTCTTC.

This chain's CDR3 is CASSETGVGADTQYF. CDR3 in DNA: TGTGCCAGCAGTGAGACCGGGGTGGGTGCGGATACGCAGTATTTT. The chain couples TRBV2 to TRBJ2-3, with a possible D match to TRBD2 (5 bases). This CDR3 is built from 15 residues. Trimming took off 3 bases at V and 6 bases at J, with 16 bases between the two ends. The germline CDR1 and CDR2 sequences are SNHLY and FYNNEI.

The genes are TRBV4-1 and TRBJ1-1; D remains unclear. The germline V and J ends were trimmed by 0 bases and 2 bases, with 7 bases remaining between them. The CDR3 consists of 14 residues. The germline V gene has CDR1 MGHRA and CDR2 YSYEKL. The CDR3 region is CASSQDHRNTEAFF. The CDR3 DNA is TGCGCCAGCAGCCAAGATCACAGAAACACTGAAGCTTTCTTT.

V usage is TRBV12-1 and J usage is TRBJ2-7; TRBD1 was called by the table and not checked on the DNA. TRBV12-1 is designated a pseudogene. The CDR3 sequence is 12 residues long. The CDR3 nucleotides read TGTGTACCACAGGGGGCGCATTACGAGCAGTACTTC. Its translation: CVPQGAHYEQYF.

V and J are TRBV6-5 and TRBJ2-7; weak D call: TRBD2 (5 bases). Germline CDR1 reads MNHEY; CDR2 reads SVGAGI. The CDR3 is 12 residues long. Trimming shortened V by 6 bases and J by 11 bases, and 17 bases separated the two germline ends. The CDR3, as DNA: TGTGCCAGCAGCGCTATAGCTCGGCGGGAGTACTTC. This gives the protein CASSAIARREYF.

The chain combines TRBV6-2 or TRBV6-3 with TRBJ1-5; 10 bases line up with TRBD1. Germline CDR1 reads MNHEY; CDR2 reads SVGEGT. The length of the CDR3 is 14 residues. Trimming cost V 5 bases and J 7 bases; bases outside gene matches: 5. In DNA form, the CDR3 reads TGTGCCAGCAGTCGGACAGGGGGTTACCAGCCCCAGCATTTT. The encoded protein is CASSRTGGYQPQHF.

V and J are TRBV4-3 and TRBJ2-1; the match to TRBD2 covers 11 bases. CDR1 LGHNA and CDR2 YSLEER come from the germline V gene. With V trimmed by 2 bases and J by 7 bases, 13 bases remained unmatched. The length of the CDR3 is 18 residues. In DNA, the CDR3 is TGCGCCAGCAGCCAACTTCTAGCGGGAGGCCCCCTGGGGAATGAGCAGTTCTTC. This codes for CASSQLLAGGPLGNEQFF.

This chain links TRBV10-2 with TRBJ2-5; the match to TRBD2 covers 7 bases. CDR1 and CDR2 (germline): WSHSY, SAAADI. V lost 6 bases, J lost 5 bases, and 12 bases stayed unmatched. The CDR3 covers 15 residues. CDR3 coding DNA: TGCGCCAGCAGCAGGCCTGATTGGGGAGGGGAGACCCAGTACTTC. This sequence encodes CASSRPDWGGETQYF.

The CDR3 sequence: CASSLDFRDSYNEQFF. CDR3 DNA sequence: TGTGCCAGCAGCTTAGATTTCCGGGACAGTTACAATGAGCAGTTCTTC. The chain uses TRBV11-3 and TRBJ2-1; 7 bases agree with TRBD1. Trimming took 0 bases from V and 4 from J; bases not matched to a gene: 6. This CDR3 is 16 amino acids long. CDR1 is SGHNT, CDR2 YENEEA, per germline.

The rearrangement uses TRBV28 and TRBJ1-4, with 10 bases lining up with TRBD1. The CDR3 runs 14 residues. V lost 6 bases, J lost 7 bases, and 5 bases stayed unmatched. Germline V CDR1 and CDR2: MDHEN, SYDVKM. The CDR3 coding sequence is TGTGCCAGCAGCCCAGGGACAGGGGCTGAAAAACTGTTTTTT. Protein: CASSPGTGAEKLFF.

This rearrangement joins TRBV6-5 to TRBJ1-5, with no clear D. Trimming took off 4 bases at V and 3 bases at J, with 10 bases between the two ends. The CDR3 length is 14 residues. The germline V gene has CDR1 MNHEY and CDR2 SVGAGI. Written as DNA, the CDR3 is TGTGCCAGCAGTTCGCAAGCGTACAATCAGCCCCAGCATTTT. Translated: CASSSQAYNQPQHF.

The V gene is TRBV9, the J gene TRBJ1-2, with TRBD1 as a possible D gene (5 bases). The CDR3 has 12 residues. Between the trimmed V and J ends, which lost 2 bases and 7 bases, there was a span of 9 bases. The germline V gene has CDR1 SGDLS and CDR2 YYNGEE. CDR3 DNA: TGTGCCAGCAGCGTGCAGGGACTTGGCTACACCTTC. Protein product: CASSVQGLGYTF.

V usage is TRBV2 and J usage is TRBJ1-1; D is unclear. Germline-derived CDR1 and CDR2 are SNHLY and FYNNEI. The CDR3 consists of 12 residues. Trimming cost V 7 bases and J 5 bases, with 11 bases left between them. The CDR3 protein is CASNFIWTEAFF. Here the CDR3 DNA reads TGTGCCAGCAACTTCATTTGGACTGAAGCTTTCTTT. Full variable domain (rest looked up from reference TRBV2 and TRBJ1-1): EPEVTQTPSHQVTQMGQEVILRCVPISNHLYFYWYRQILGQKVEFLVSFYNNEISEKSEIFDDQFSVERPDGSNFTLKIRSTKLEDSAMYFCASNFIWTEAFFGQGTRLTVV.

The CDR3, as DNA: TGCGCCAGCAGCCAAGACCTTCCGAGGTCACCCCTCCACTTT. Protein product: CASSQDLPRSPLHF. The chain uses TRBV4-3 and TRBJ1-6; D gene uncertain. Germline lookup yields CDR1 LGHNA and CDR2 YSLEER. V lost 0 bases, J lost 10 bases, and 10 bases lay in between. This CDR3 is built from 14 residues.

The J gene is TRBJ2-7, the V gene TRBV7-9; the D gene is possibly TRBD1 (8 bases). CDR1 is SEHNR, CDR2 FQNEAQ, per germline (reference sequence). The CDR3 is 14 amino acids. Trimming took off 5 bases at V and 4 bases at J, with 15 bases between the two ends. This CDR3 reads CASSPTGGGYEQYF. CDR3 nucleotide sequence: TGTGCCAGCAGCCCAACAGGGGGGGGATACGAGCAGTACTTC.

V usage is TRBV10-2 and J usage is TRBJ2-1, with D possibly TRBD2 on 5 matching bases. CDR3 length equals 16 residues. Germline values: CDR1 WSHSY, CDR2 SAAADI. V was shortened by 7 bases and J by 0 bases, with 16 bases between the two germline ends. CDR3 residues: CASKKLEVSSYNEQFF. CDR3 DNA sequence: TGCGCCAGCAAAAAACTGGAGGTTAGCTCCTACAATGAGCAGTTCTTC.

CDR3: CATTGDTVYAGNTIYF. CDR3 sequence (DNA): TGTGCCACAACAGGGGACACCGTTTACGCTGGAAACACCATATATTTT. J is TRBJ1-3 and V is TRBV28; 7 positions match TRBD1. V lost 10 bases and J lost 2; bases outside the gene matches: 14. Germline V gives CDR1 MDHEN, CDR2 SYDVKM. This CDR3 spans 16 amino acids.

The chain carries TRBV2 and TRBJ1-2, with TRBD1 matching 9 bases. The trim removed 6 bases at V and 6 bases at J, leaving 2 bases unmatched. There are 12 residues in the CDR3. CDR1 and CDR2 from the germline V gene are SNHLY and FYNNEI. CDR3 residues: CASRGTGNGYTF. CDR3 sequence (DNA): TGTGCCAGCAGGGGGACAGGGAATGGCTACACCTTC.

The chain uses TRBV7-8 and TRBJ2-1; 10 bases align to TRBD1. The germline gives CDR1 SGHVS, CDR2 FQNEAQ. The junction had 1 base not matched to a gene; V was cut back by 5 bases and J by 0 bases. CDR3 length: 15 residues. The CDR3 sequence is CASSRQGASYNEQFF. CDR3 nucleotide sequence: TGTGCCAGCAGCCGACAGGGGGCCTCCTACAATGAGCAGTTCTTC.

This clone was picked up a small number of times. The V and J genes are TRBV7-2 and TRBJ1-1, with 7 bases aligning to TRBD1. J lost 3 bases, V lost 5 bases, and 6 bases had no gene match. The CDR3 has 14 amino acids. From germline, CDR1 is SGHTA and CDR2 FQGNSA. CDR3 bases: TGTGCCAGCAGCCCGGGACAGAAGTACACTGAAGCTTTCTTT. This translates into CASSPGQKYTEAFF.

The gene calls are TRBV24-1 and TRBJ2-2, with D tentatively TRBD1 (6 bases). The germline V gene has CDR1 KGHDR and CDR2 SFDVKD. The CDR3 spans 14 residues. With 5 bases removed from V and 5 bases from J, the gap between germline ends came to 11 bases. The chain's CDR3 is CATSATGFTGELFF. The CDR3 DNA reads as TGTGCCACCAGTGCTACAGGGTTTACCGGGGAGCTGTTTTTT.

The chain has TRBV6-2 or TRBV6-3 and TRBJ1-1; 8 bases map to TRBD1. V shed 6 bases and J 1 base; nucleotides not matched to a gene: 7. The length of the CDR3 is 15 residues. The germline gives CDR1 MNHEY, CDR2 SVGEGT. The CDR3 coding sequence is TGTGCCAGCAGCCCAGGGGGCGCCCGGAACACTGAAGCTTTCTTT. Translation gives CASSPGGARNTEAFF.